This T cell receptor beta chain emerged from a study of spatial heterogeneity in lung cancer. Study-level findings and limits: Tumor TCRs that were ubiquitous and expanded showed up in blood more at resection than follow-up.

Time point described: sample taken at primary tumor resection. In each case, whole RNA from tumor, nontumor lung or frozen PBMC was sequenced unsorted. All TCR cDNA molecules were individually tagged with a unique molecular identifier. TCRdb re-called the 5' RACE reads with MiXCR, one entry per CDR3 protein. The sample yields some 3,000 distinct CDR3 sequences, 25% to 40% seen once. The CDR3 contains 16 residues. Germline CDR1 reads SGHDN; CDR2 reads FVKESK. V dropped 2 bases and J dropped 9 bases, with 19 bases sitting between them. This clonotype was seen more than once but under ten times. The antigen remains unidentified.

Sequences were derived from PBMCs, sampled at surgery. The sequence derives from a male donor with early-stage non-small cell lung cancer. The chain joins TRBV14 to TRBJ1-4; no clear D. The CDR3 DNA follows: TGTGCCAGCAGCCAATTCCTGGCCGGGTCGGACCAAAAACTGTTTTTT. It encodes CASSQFLAGSDQKLFF.